Sequencing of this T cell receptor (beta chain) was carried out in a study of STAT5B mutations in CD4+ large granular lymphocyte leukemia. Study-wide points: Top patient clones used TRBV06 genes more often: 8/27 versus 2/35 in controls. Patient CD4-sorted repertoires stayed more clonal than healthy ones after leukemic-clone removal.

With regard to this clone: Its specificity is unknown.

From germline, CDR1 is LNHDA and CDR2 SQIVND (reference sequence). V lost 4 bases to trimming and J lost 4 bases; unmatched junction nucleotides: 6. The length of the CDR3 is 15 residues. Using immunoSEQ multiplex PCR, the repertoire was profiled, and TCRdb retains in-frame clones only, with some absent. Of about 25,000 clones listed, just under 75% are singletons. This sequence joins TRBV19 and TRBJ1-2; 10 bases line up with TRBD1. This clonotype originated in a human donor in good health. The sequenced material came from CD4+ T cells from blood buffy coats. The CDR3 spells CASSTWDRGVYGYTF. The CDR3 coding sequence is TGTGCCAGTAGTACCTGGGACAGGGGCGTCTATGGCTACACCTTC.